This T cell receptor (beta chain) was retrieved from a study of OX40 agonist ivuxolimab in advanced cancers. On the study more broadly: Hepatocellular carcinoma, melanoma, renal cell or head and neck cancer was diagnosed in the dose-escalation patients. Notes on the study in general: Also showing low normalized T-cell clonal expansion were some of the nonresponders. CD4+ T cells averaged fewer expanded clones than CD8+ T cells. At 0.1 to 3.0 mg/kg and by week 6, clonal expansion occurred in CD4+ and CD8+ blood T cells.

Assay: immunoSEQ multiplex PCR; the TCRdb copy retains only in-frame clones and omits some. The sample carries fewer than 16,000 clones, 70% to 75% recorded once. This CDR3 spans 14 amino acids. Trimming removed 3 bases from V and 5 bases from J; junction bases left unmatched: 6. Per the germline V gene, CDR1 is MNHEY and CDR2 is SMNVEV (reference sequence). This clone is labeled medium-sized (0.01 to 0.1%). Its antigen is currently unknown. This clonotype was obtained from an adult with an advanced solid tumor such as melanoma, head and neck, liver or kidney cancer. The chain links TRBV27 to TRBJ1-1; 7 nucleotides line up with TRBD1. Source: CD4+ or CD8+ T cells sorted from blood, taken in a trial of the OX40 agonist ivuxolimab. The CDR3 is CASSFISGGTEAFF. The CDR3 region has the DNA TGTGCCAGCAGTTTCATCTCAGGGGGAACTGAAGCTTTCTTT.